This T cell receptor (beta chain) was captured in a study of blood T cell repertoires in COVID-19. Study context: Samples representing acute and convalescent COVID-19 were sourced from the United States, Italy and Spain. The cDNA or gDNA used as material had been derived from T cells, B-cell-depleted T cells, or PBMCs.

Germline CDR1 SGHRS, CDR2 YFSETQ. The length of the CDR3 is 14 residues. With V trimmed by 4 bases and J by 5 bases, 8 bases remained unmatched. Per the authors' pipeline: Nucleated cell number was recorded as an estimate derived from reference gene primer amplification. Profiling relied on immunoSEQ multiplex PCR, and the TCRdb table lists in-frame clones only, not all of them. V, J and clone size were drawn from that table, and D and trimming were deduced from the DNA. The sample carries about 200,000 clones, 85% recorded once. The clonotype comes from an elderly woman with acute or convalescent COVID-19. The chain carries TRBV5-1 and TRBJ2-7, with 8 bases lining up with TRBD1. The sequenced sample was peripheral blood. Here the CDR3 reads CASSHGQGEHEQYF. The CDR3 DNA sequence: TGCGCCAGCAGCCACGGACAGGGAGAACACGAGCAGTACTTC. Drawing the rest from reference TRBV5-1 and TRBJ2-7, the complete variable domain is KAGVTQTPRYLIKTRGQQVTLSCSPISGHRSVSWYQQTPGQGLQFLFEYFSETQRNKGNFPGRFSGRQFSNSRSEMNVSTLELGDSALYLCASSHGQGEHEQYFGPGTRLTVT.